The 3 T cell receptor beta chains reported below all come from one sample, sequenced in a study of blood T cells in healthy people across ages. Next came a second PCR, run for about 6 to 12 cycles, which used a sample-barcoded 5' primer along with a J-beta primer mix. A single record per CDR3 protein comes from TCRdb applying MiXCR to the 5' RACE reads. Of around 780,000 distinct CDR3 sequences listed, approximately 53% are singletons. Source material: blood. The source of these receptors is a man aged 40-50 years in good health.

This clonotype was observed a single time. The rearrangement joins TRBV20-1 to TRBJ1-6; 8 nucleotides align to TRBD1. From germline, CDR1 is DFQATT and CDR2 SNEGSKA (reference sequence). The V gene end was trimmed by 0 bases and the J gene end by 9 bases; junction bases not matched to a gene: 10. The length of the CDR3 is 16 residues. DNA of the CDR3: TGCAGTGCTAGAGATGTTGCAGGGGGCGAGGGTTCACCCCTCCACTTT. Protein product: CSARDVAGGEGSPLHF.

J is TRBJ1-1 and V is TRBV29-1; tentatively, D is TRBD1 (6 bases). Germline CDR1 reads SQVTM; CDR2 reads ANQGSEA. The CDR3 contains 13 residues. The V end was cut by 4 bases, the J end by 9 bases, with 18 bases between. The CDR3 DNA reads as TGCAGCGTTGCCAGGAGACAGGCCACGAAAGCTTTCTTT. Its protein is CSVARRQATKAFF.

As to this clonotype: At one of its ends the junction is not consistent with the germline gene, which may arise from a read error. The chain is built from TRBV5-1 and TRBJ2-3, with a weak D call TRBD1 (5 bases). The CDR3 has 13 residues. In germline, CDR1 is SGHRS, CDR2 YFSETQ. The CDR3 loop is CASWAVGTGTQYF. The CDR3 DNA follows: TGCGCCAGCTGGGCCGTGGGCACAGGTACGCAGTATTTT.